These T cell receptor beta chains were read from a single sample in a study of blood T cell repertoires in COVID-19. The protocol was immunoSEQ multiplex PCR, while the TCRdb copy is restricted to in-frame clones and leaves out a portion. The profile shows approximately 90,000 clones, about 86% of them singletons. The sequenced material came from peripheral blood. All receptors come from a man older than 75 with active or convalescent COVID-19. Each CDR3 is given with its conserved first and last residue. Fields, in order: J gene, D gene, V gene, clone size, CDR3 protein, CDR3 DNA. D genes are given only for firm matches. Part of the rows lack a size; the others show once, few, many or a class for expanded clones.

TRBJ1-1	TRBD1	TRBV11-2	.	CASSLEGQANTEAFF	TGTGCCAGCAGCTTAGAGGGACAGGCCAACACTGAAGCTTTCTTT
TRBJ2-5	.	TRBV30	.	CAWGRRGQRETQYF	TGTGCCTGGGGGAGGAGGGGGCAACGAGAGACCCAGTACTTC
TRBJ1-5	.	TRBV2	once	CASNSGDQPQHF	TGTGCCAGCAATTCAGGGGACCAGCCCCAGCATTTT
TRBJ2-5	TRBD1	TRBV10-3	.	CAISGGTGGYQETQYF	TGTGCCATCAGTGGGGGGACAGGGGGCTACCAAGAGACCCAGTACTTC
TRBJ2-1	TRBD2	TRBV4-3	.	CASSLGLAGVLLSYNEQFF	TGCGCCAGCAGCCTCGGACTAGCGGGAGTCCTCCTCTCCTACAATGAGCAGTTCTTC
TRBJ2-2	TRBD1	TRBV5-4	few	CASSAGTVGSGELFF	TGTGCCAGCAGCGCCGGGACAGTTGGTTCCGGGGAGCTGTTTTTT
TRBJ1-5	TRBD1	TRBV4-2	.	CASSSDRGNYQPQHF	TGTGCCAGCAGCTCGGACAGGGGTAACTATCAGCCCCAGCATTTT
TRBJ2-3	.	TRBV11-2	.	CASSLGTTPTTDTQYF	TGTGCCAGCAGCTTAGGTACTACCCCAACGACAGATACGCAGTATTTT
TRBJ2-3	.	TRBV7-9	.	CASSPPRSTDTQYF	TGTGCCAGCAGCCCCCCGAGGAGCACAGATACGCAGTATTTT
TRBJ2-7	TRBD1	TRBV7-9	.	CASSPPPGTGVYEQYF	TGTGCCAGCAGCCCACCGCCGGGGACAGGAGTCTACGAGCAGTACTTC
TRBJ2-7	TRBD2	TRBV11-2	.	CASSLGLANEQYF	TGTGCCAGCAGCTTAGGACTAGCAAACGAGCAGTACTTC
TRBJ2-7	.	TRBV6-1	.	CASSDGGSSGVPYEQYF	TGTGCCAGCAGTGATGGAGGTTCATCGGGAGTCCCCTACGAGCAGTACTTC
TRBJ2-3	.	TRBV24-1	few	CATSDTISLGDTQYF	TGTGCCACCAGTGATACAATCAGTCTCGGGGATACGCAGTATTTT
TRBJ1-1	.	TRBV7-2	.	CASSLAEGTEAFF	TGTGCCAGCAGCTTAGCTGAGGGCACTGAAGCTTTCTTT
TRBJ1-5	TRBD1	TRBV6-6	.	CASLGGLGGEQPQHF	TGTGCCAGCCTTGGGGGTTTAGGGGGCGAACAGCCCCAGCATTTT
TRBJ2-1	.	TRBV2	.	CASSVPTSGGAYNEQFF	TGTGCCAGCAGTGTTCCTACTTCTGGCGGGGCCTACAATGAGCAGTTCTTC
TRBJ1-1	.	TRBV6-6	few	CASSYRQGAEAFF	TGTGCCAGCAGTTACCGCCAAGGGGCTGAAGCTTTCTTT
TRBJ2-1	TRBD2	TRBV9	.	CASSVAGGPYNEQFF	TGTGCCAGCAGCGTCGCGGGAGGGCCGTACAATGAGCAGTTCTTC
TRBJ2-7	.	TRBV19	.	CASSISGVPYEQYF	TGTGCCAGTAGTATCTCAGGGGTCCCCTACGAGCAGTACTTC
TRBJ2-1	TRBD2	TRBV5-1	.	CASSSPGGDEQFF	TGCGCCAGCAGCAGCCCCGGGGGGGATGAGCAGTTCTTC
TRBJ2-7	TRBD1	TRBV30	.	CAWSGQGYEQYF	TGTGCCTGGTCGGGACAGGGGTACGAGCAGTACTTC
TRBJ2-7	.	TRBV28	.	CASSLRAGREQYF	TGTGCCAGCAGTTTACGGGCAGGGCGCGAGCAGTACTTC
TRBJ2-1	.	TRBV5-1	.	CASSRTAGEQFF	TGCGCCAGCAGCCGAACCGCAGGTGAGCAGTTCTTC